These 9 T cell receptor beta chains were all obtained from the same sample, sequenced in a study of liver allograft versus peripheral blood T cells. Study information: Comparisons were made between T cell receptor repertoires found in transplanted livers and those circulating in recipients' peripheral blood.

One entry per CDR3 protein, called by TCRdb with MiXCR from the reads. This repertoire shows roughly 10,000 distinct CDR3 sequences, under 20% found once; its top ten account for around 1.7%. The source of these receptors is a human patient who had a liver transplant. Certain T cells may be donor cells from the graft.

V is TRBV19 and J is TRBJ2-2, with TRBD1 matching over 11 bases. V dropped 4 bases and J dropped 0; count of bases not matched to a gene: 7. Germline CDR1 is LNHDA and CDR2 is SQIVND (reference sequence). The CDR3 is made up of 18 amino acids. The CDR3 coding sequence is TGTGCCAGTAGTAATACCGGGACAGGGGGGACGAACACCGGGGAGCTGTTTTTT. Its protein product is CASSNTGTGGTNTGELFF.

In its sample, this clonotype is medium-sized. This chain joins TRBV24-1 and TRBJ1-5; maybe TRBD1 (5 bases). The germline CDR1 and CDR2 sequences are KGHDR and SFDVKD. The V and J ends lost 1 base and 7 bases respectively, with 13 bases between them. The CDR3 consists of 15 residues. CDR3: CATSDLKGAQQPQHF. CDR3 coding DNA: TGTGCCACCAGTGATTTAAAAGGGGCTCAACAGCCCCAGCATTTT.

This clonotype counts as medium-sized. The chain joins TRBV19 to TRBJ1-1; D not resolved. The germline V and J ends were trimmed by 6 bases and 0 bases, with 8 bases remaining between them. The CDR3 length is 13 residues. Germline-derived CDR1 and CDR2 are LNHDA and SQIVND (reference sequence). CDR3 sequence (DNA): TGTGCCAGTAGGCAAACGGTGAACACTGAAGCTTTCTTT. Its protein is CASRQTVNTEAFF.

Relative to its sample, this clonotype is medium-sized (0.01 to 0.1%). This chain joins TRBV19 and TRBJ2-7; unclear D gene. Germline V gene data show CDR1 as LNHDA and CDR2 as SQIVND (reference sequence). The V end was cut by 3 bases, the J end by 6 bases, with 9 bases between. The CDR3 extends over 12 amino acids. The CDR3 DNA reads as TGTGCCAGTAGTATTAAAGGCGGCGAGCAGTACTTC. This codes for CASSIKGGEQYF.

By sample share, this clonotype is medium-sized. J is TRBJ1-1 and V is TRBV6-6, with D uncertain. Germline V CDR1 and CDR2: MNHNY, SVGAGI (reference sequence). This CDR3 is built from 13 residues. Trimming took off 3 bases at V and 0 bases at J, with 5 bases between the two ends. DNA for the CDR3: TGTGCCAGCAGTTATACCATGAACACTGAAGCTTTCTTT. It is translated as CASSYTMNTEAFF.

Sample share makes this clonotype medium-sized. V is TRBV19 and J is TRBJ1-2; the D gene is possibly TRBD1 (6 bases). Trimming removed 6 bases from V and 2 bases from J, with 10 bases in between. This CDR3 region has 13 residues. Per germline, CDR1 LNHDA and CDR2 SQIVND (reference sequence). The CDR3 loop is CASRKGQNYGYTF. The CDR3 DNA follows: TGTGCCAGTAGAAAGGGACAAAACTATGGCTACACCTTC. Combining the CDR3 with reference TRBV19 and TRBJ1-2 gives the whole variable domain DGGITQSPKYLFRKEGQNVTLSCEQNLNHDAMYWYRQDPGQGLRLIYYSQIVNDFQKGDIAEGYSVSREKKESFPLTVTSAQKNPTAFYLCASRKGQNYGYTFGSGTRLTVV.

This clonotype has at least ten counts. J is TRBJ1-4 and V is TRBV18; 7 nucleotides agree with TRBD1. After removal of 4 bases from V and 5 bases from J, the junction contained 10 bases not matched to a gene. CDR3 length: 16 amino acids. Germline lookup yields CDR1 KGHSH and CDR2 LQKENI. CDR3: CASSLRTGTENEKLFF. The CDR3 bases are TGTGCCAGCTCACTTCGGACCGGGACAGAGAATGAAAAACTGTTTTTT.

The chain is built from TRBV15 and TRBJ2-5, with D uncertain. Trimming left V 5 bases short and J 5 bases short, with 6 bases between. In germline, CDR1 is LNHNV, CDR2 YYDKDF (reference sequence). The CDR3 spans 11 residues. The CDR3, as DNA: TGTGCCACCAGCCGACGGGAGACCCAGTACTTC. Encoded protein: CATSRRETQYF.

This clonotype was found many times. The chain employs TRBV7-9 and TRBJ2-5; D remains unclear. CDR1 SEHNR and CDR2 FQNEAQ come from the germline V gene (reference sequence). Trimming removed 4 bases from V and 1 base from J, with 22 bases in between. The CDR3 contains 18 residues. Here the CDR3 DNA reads TGTGCCAGCAGCTCTGTTGATCGGGCTCGAGAGCCCCAAGAGACCCAGTACTTC. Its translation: CASSSVDRAREPQETQYF.